This entry concerns a single T cell receptor beta chain. Its antigen is still unknown. The junction had 13 bases not matched to a gene; V was cut back by 6 bases and J by 1 base. This CDR3 spans 17 amino acids. CDR1 MNHEY and CDR2 SMNVEV come from the germline V gene (reference sequence). This sample stems from a study of T cell responses to AZD1222 COVID-19 vaccine. Notes on the study in general: Donors were mostly white British, more females; clonal diversity possibly underestimated. AZD1222 recipients seropositive at baseline numbered only six or seven.

TCRdb's table, derived via immunoSEQ multiplex PCR, lists solely in-frame clones and lacks some. The sample has about 150,000 clones; about 91% are singletons. The sequencing here drew on peripheral blood, taken on day 0 of AZD1222 vaccination. The rearrangement joins TRBV27 to TRBJ2-5; 8 nucleotides line up with TRBD2. This clonotype was obtained from an adult in good health. The CDR3: CASRRWVNSGTQETQYF. The CDR3 bases are TGTGCCAGCAGGCGTTGGGTCAATAGCGGGACCCAAGAGACCCAGTACTTC.